These 24 T cell receptor beta chains share one sample of origin, sequenced in a study of T cells in Graves' hyperthyroidism and ophthalmopathy. Authors of the study amplified TCR beta CDR3 regions from RNA transcripts. The HTBI set primed first-round TCR CDR3 RT-PCR. One entry per CDR3 protein, called by TCRdb with MiXCR from the multiplex PCR reads. The sample consists of hundreds of thousands of distinct CDR3 sequences, more than 30% of them appearing once. Sequences were obtained from blood. All receptors derive from a man younger than 35 with Graves' hyperthyroidism.

This clonotype was recorded only once. The chain links TRBV10-3 to TRBJ1-2, with D possibly TRBD1 on 5 matching bases. The CDR3 extends over 16 amino acids. Germline V gene data show CDR1 as ENHRY and CDR2 as SYGVKD. Between the trimmed V and J ends, which lost 4 bases and 6 bases, there was a span of 21 bases. CDR3 sequence reads: CAISGGPMEQGNGYTF. DNA for the CDR3: TGTGCCATCAGTGGGGGACCGATGGAGCAGGGCAATGGCTACACCTTC.

About this clonotype itself: The CDR3 end shows no conserved phenylalanine or tryptophan, and so a read error is likely. The chain links TRBV7-9 to TRBJ2-2, with TRBD2 as a possible D gene (5 bases). The CDR3 totals 13 residues. CDR1 SEHNR and CDR2 FQNEAQ come from the germline V gene (reference sequence). The V and J ends lost 1 base and 5 bases respectively, with 5 bases between them. CDR3 coding DNA: TGTGCCAGCAGCTTAGGCGGGACCGGGGAGCTGTTTTCT. It is translated as CASSLGGTGELFS.

The chain employs TRBV2 and TRBJ1-4; a possible D gene is TRBD1 (6 bases). Looked up from germline, CDR1 is SNHLY and CDR2 is FYNNEI. This CDR3 contains 13 residues. V lost 5 bases to trimming and J lost 7 bases, with 11 bases between them. The CDR3 coding sequence is TGTGCCAGCAGTAAAACAGGGTCTGAAAAACTGTTTTTT. Encoded protein: CASSKTGSEKLFF.

J is TRBJ2-3 and V is TRBV5-1, with a possible D match to TRBD2 (5 bases). The CDR3 covers 13 residues. V was clipped by 6 bases and J by 1 base, with 9 bases between them. Germline CDR1 and CDR2: SGHRS and YFSETQ. CDR3 nucleotides: TGCGCCAGCAACGGAGGACGCACAGATACGCAGTATTTT. This translates into CASNGGRTDTQYF.

The chain combines TRBV9 with TRBJ1-2; no firm D call. CDR1 is SGDLS and CDR2 is YYNGEE in the germline V gene. The CDR3 has 12 residues. The V gene lost 6 bases and the J gene lost 4 bases, with 10 bases spanning the gap. CDR3 DNA sequence: TGTGCCAGCACCACGGCGGTCTATGGCTACACCTTC. This gives the protein CASTTAVYGYTF.

This clonotype has only a few counts. This CDR3 reads CASKAGSSTEAFF. CDR3 nucleotide sequence: TGCGCCAGCAAGGCAGGGAGTAGCACTGAAGCTTTCTTT. The chain recombines TRBV5-1 with TRBJ1-1; D is possibly TRBD1 (5 bases). The germline CDR1 and CDR2 sequences are SGHRS and YFSETQ. V was pared by 6 bases and J by 4 bases, with 13 bases between. This CDR3 has 13 residues. The whole variable domain, filled in from reference TRBV5-1 and TRBJ1-1, reads KAGVTQTPRYLIKTRGQQVTLSCSPISGHRSVSWYQQTPGQGLQFLFEYFSETQRNKGNFPGRFSGRQFSNSRSEMNVSTLELGDSALYLCASKAGSSTEAFFGQGTRLTVV.

This clonotype is a singleton in its sample. The chain couples TRBV5-1 to TRBJ2-2; no reliable D call. This CDR3 has 14 residues. Trimming removed 2 bases at V and 1 base at J, with 6 bases between. Germline V gene lookup returns CDR1 SGHRS and CDR2 YFSETQ. This CDR3 reads CASSFSQNTGELFF. CDR3 in DNA: TGCGCCAGCAGCTTCTCGCAGAACACCGGGGAGCTGTTTTTT.

This chain connects TRBV2 to TRBJ2-3, with 13 bases lining up with TRBD2. Trimming took 6 bases from V and 5 from J; bases not matched to a gene: 11. The CDR3 has 17 amino acids. CDR1 and CDR2 from the germline V gene are SNHLY and FYNNEI. CDR3 sequence: CASSLMGLAGTGDTQYF. The CDR3 DNA is TGTGCCAGCAGCCTTATGGGACTAGCGGGAACTGGAGATACGCAGTATTTT.

This clonotype was recorded many times. The chain couples TRBV29-1 to TRBJ1-2, with D possibly matching TRBD1 (5 bases). Per the germline V gene, CDR1 is SQVTM and CDR2 is ANQGSEA. The V gene lost 5 bases and the J gene lost 4 bases, with 17 bases spanning the gap. CDR3 length: 14 residues. The CDR3 DNA reads TGCAGCGTTATCGGAGCAGGGAATCGCTATGGCTACACCTTC. Amino acids: CSVIGAGNRYGYTF.

The V and J genes are TRBV6-6 and TRBJ2-5; D is uncertain. Trimming stripped 7 bases from V and 2 bases from J, with 17 bases between. CDR1 and CDR2 (germline): MNHNY, SVGAGI (reference sequence). The CDR3 sequence is 15 residues long. The CDR3 DNA sequence: TGTGCCAGCACCGAACCGGAAGGCTTACAAGAGACCCAGTACTTC. Translating it yields CASTEPEGLQETQYF.

The chain links TRBV12-3 or TRBV12-4 to TRBJ1-1; D is unresolved. This CDR3 contains 12 residues. V dropped 5 bases and J dropped 7 bases, with 11 bases sitting between them. The CDR3 DNA is TGTGCCAGCAGTGCGGGGTCACGTGAAGCTTTCTTT. This codes for CASSAGSREAFF.

This clonotype was seen a few times. An end of the junction differs from the germline gene, which may be a read error. The rearrangement joins TRBV7-7 to TRBJ1-2; D not resolved. Germline-derived CDR1 and CDR2 are SSHAT and FNYEAQ (reference sequence). The CDR3 is 13 amino acids. The CDR3 DNA reads TGTGCTAGCAGCTGGGATTGCGACCTGTGCTACACCTTC. Translation gives CASSWDCDLCYTF. Full variable domain (remainder filled in from reference TRBV7-7 and TRBJ1-2): GAGVSQSPRYKVTKRGQDVTLRCDPISSHATLYWYQQALGQGPEFLTYFNYEAQPDKSGLPSDRFSAERPEGSISTLTIQRTEQRDSAMYRCASSWDCDLCYTFGSGTRLTVV.

This clonotype has ten or more counts. The rearrangement links TRBV10-3 to TRBJ2-7; TRBD2 matches 8 bases. Germline V gene sequence: CDR1 ENHRY, CDR2 SYGVKD. The CDR3 totals 14 residues. V lost 5 bases, J lost 6 bases, and 9 bases stayed unmatched. CDR3 residues: CAISQTSVSSEQYF. The CDR3 DNA sequence: TGTGCCATCAGTCAGACTAGCGTATCTTCCGAGCAGTACTTC.

The rearrangement joins TRBV12-3 or TRBV12-4 to TRBJ1-1; D ambiguous. V was pared by 5 bases and J by 4 bases, with 14 bases between. This CDR3 region has 14 residues. The CDR3 DNA sequence: TGTGCCAGCAGTCTGACTTTGGGCCCCACTGAAGCTTTCTTT. Encoded protein: CASSLTLGPTEAFF.

This clonotype showed up many times. The gene calls are TRBV15 and TRBJ1-5; no reliable D call. The CDR3 is 17 amino acids. Germline V gene sequence: CDR1 LNHNV, CDR2 YYDKDF (reference sequence). The V end lost 8 bases, the J end lost 5 bases, and 25 bases lay between the germline ends. The CDR3 loop is CATGNGMSALTDQPQHF. The CDR3 DNA is TGTGCCACCGGAAATGGAATGTCAGCCCTTACTGATCAGCCCCAGCATTTT.

Only a few counts were recorded for this clonotype. The junction departs from germline at one end; a sequencing error may be responsible. The chain couples TRBV5-1 to TRBJ1-2, with 7 positions matching TRBD1. The CDR3 length is 14 residues. Per germline, CDR1 SGHRS and CDR2 YFSETQ. The CDR3 protein is CASSPRDRNYGYTF. The CDR3 DNA is TGTGCCAGCAGCCCCCGGGACAGAAACTATGGCTACACCTTC.

V usage is TRBV6-5 and J usage is TRBJ2-6; 7 positions match TRBD2. The CDR3 length is 17 residues. J gave up 1 base and V 3 bases, and 6 bases lay outside the gene matches. Germline CDR1 MNHEY, CDR2 SVGAGI. The CDR3 DNA follows: TGTGCCAGCAGTTATGGGAGGGGCAAATCTGGGGCCAACGTCCTGACTTTC. Protein product: CASSYGRGKSGANVLTF.

The sample holds a few counts of this clonotype. This chain joins TRBV5-1 and TRBJ2-7; D ambiguous. The CDR3 runs 14 residues. The V end lost 2 bases, the J end lost 0 bases, and 9 bases lay between the germline ends. Germline assignment: CDR1 SGHRS and CDR2 YFSETQ. The CDR3 coding sequence is TGCGCCAGCAGCTTTGTTGCTTCCTCCTACGAGCAGTACTTC. Translating it yields CASSFVASSYEQYF.

There are many counts of this clonotype. This chain links TRBV2 with TRBJ1-2; TRBD1 matches at 7 bases. This CDR3 is built from 12 residues. Germline CDR1 is SNHLY and CDR2 is FYNNEI. The trim removed 5 bases at V and 7 bases at J, leaving 4 bases unmatched. The CDR3 spells CASSTGDSGYTF. The CDR3 DNA reads as TGTGCCAGCAGTACAGGGGATTCTGGCTACACCTTC.

This clonotype turned up a few times. The rearrangement links TRBV10-3 to TRBJ2-5; 10 bases fit TRBD2. The CDR3 loop spans 16 amino acids. In germline, CDR1 is ENHRY, CDR2 SYGVKD. The junction had 6 bases not matched to a gene; V was cut back by 3 bases and J by 2 bases. This chain's CDR3 is CAISDSWTSGQETQYF. The DNA for the CDR3 is TGTGCCATCAGTGATTCATGGACTAGCGGACAAGAGACCCAGTACTTC.

This chain uses TRBV7-2 with TRBJ2-3; weak D call: TRBD2 (6 bases). Germline values: CDR1 SGHTA, CDR2 FQGNSA. V lost 5 bases to trimming and J lost 2 bases, with 23 bases between them. The CDR3 extends over 18 amino acids. CDR3 coding DNA: TGTGCCAGCAGCCTCCTTGGGTCGGGAGCCCACAACACAGATACGCAGTATTTT. It encodes CASSLLGSGAHNTDTQYF.

The chain couples TRBV28 to TRBJ2-7, with D possibly being TRBD2 (6 bases). The CDR3 consists of 15 residues. CDR1 and CDR2 from the germline V gene are MDHEN and SYDVKM. Trimming removed 1 base from V and 0 bases from J, with 10 bases in between. CDR3 DNA sequence: TGTGCCAGCAGTTTATCCGGGGACTTCTCCTACGAGCAGTACTTC. Its protein product is CASSLSGDFSYEQYF.

V usage is TRBV29-1 and J usage is TRBJ2-1; 11 bases line up with TRBD2. Germline V gene lookup returns CDR1 SQVTM and CDR2 ANQGSEA. The trim removed 5 bases at V and 6 bases at J, leaving 9 bases unmatched. There are 15 residues in the CDR3. The CDR3 reads CSVNTGLAGGNEQFF. The CDR3 DNA follows: TGCAGCGTTAACACGGGGCTAGCGGGAGGCAATGAGCAGTTCTTC.

This clonotype was recorded many times. This rearrangement joins TRBV6-5 to TRBJ1-6, with a tentative D call TRBD1 (6 bases). Germline V gene lookup returns CDR1 MNHEY and CDR2 SVGAGI. This CDR3 is built from 13 residues. V dropped 2 bases and J dropped 9 bases, with 8 bases sitting between them. CDR3 coding DNA: TGTGCCAGCAGTTACCTCAGGGGTTCACCCCTCCACTTT. Amino acid sequence: CASSYLRGSPLHF.